This T cell receptor beta chain emerged from a study of T cell repertoires in cytomegalovirus infection. Overall study: Carrying CMV and the relevant HLA type showed in public TCR beta signatures. Study findings and constraints: Public TCR beta family frequency separated CMV-and-HLA carriers, including in an independent cohort. CMV-specific TCR beta clonotypes restricted by HLA-C dominated the ex vivo response.

This CDR3 spans 13 amino acids. Germline V CDR1 and CDR2: MDHEN, SYDVKM. The V gene end was trimmed by 7 bases and the J gene end by 5 bases; junction bases not matched to a gene: 8. The table lists this clonotype with a few counts. Antigen specificity is unknown. TCRdb reprocessed the reads with MiXCR, giving one entry per CDR3 protein. The sample yields 200,000 or so distinct CDR3 sequences, approximately 19% seen once. This chain joins TRBV28 and TRBJ2-7; TRBD2 aligns across 7 bases. The receptor's source is a human donor in good health (CMV status not recorded). Some clones in this sample may be carry-over from other donors' samples. Specimen: PBMCs. In DNA form, the CDR3 reads TGTGCCAGCACGCGGGGAGGGCGGGACGAGCAGTACTTC. Translated: CASTRGGRDEQYF.